Shown below are 17 T cell receptor beta chains from a single sample sequenced in a study of shared clonotypes between healthy human individuals. This table comes from immunoSEQ multiplex PCR, and its TCRdb copy is limited to in-frame clones, with some not included. The sample includes 2 million to 3 million clones, more than 85% of them seen just once. The sequenced sample was naive CD4+ T cells from PBMCs. Subset noted: CD45RA+ positively selected. These TCRs come from a man between 18 and 35 years old in good health. Some clones in this sample may be carry-over from other donors' samples.

The chain employs TRBV25-1 and TRBJ2-2; D is perhaps TRBD2 (6 bases). Germline V CDR1 and CDR2: MGHDK, SYGVNS. Trimming shortened V by 11 bases and J by 5 bases, and 18 bases separated the two germline ends. This CDR3 comprises 14 residues. The CDR3 here is CACTKAGLTGELFF. The CDR3 region has the DNA TGTGCCTGTACCAAGGCGGGGTTAACCGGGGAGCTGTTTTTT.

This clone was picked up a small number of times. The CDR3 bases are TGTGCCATCAGTAAACAGGGGACCATGAACACTGAAGCTTTCTTT. Protein: CAISKQGTMNTEAFF. The V and J genes are TRBV10-3 and TRBJ1-1; 7 bases are shared with TRBD1. V trimming: 5 bases; J trimming: 0 bases; junction bases outside the gene matches: 6. CDR3 length equals 15 residues. Germline values: CDR1 ENHRY, CDR2 SYGVKD.

This chain joins TRBV6-5 and TRBJ1-5; D may be TRBD1 (5 bases). Germline lookup yields CDR1 MNHEY and CDR2 SVGAGI. V was clipped by 5 bases and J by 0 bases, with 11 bases between them. This CDR3 contains 15 residues. The CDR3 region has the DNA TGTGCCAGCAGTCTCAGGGTTTCTAGCAATCAGCCCCAGCATTTT. Its translation is CASSLRVSSNQPQHF.

The gene calls are TRBV30 and TRBJ1-2; possibly TRBD1 for D (5 bases). CDR1 GTSNPN and CDR2 SVGIG come from the germline V gene (reference sequence). Trimming pared 4 bases from V and 2 bases from J, leaving 11 bases between. This CDR3 comprises 13 residues. The CDR3: CAWNSGINYGYTF. The CDR3 DNA follows: TGTGCCTGGAATTCAGGGATAAACTATGGCTACACCTTC.

This clone was counted once. The genes are TRBV6-1 and TRBJ1-5, with 8 nucleotides matching TRBD1. V trimming: 4 bases; J trimming: 3 bases; junction bases outside the gene matches: 11. CDR1 MNHNS and CDR2 SASEGT come from the germline V gene. The CDR3 totals 17 residues. The CDR3 bases are TGTGCCAGCAGTGTTACCTCAGGGGGCTCTATCAATCAGCCCCAGCATTTT. It codes for CASSVTSGGSINQPQHF.

V gene TRBV27 combines with J gene TRBJ2-7; D ambiguous. The germline V gene has CDR1 MNHEY and CDR2 SMNVEV (reference sequence). V lost 4 bases and J lost 0, with 10 bases in between. This CDR3 is built from 14 residues. The CDR3 DNA reads as TGTGCCAGCAGTTCCCACTTCGCCTCCTACGAGCAGTACTTC. Its protein is CASSSHFASYEQYF.

The chain employs TRBV7-9 and TRBJ2-2, with D uncertain. The CDR3 extends over 17 amino acids. V lost 5 bases to trimming and J lost 0 bases, with 16 bases between them. Germline assignment: CDR1 SEHNR and CDR2 FQNEAQ (reference sequence). CDR3 amino acids: CASSPVGAATNTGELFF. The CDR3 DNA follows: TGTGCCAGCAGCCCCGTTGGAGCTGCTACGAACACCGGGGAGCTGTTTTTT.

The V gene is TRBV15, the J gene TRBJ2-7, with TRBD1 matching over 7 bases. Germline V gene lookup returns CDR1 LNHNV and CDR2 YYDKDF (reference sequence). This CDR3 is 15 amino acids long. With 2 bases clipped from V and 2 bases from J, the junction kept 6 bases outside the gene matches. The CDR3 sequence is CATSRYRDSTYEQYF. The CDR3 coding sequence is TGTGCCACCAGCAGATACCGGGACAGTACCTACGAGCAGTACTTC.

The CDR3 DNA follows: TGTGCCAGCATATCGGAAAGATTGAACACTGAAGCTTTCTTT. This codes for CASISERLNTEAFF. The rearrangement links TRBV2 to TRBJ1-1; the D is unclear. Trimming removed 7 bases at V and 0 bases at J, with 12 bases between. Germline CDR1 SNHLY, CDR2 FYNNEI. The CDR3 length is 14 residues.

The gene calls are TRBV18 and TRBJ2-3; 8 nucleotides align to TRBD2. The CDR3 spans 14 residues. The germline CDR1 and CDR2 sequences are KGHSH and LQKENI. Unmatched junction bases numbered 6, after V lost 5 bases and J lost 5 bases. CDR3 sequence: CASSSPSGQDTQYF. The CDR3 nucleotides are TGTGCCAGCTCAAGTCCTAGCGGGCAAGATACGCAGTATTTT. Looking up the rest from reference TRBV18 and TRBJ2-3 gives the full variable domain: NAGVMQNPRHLVRRRGQEARLRCSPMKGHSHVYWYRQLPEEGLKFMVYLQKENIIDESGMPKERFSAEFPKEGPSILRIQQVVRGDSAAYFCASSSPSGQDTQYFGPGTRLTVL.

The chain combines TRBV28 with TRBJ1-2, with D perhaps TRBD1 (6 bases). The germline V and J ends were trimmed by 3 bases and 4 bases, with 18 bases remaining between them. The CDR3 covers 16 residues. Germline V gene lookup returns CDR1 MDHEN and CDR2 SYDVKM. The CDR3 bases are TGTGCCAGCAGTTTGGGGGGCTTCACAGGGCCCTATGGCTACACCTTC. This encodes CASSLGGFTGPYGYTF.

The V gene is TRBV28, the J gene TRBJ1-1; 7 positions match TRBD1. Germline CDR1 is MDHEN and CDR2 is SYDVKM. This CDR3 region has 17 residues. J was trimmed by 2 bases and V by 1 base; bases with no gene match: 10. The CDR3 bases are TGTGCCAGCAGTTTATTGGGGGGGGACAGAAGAAACACTGAAGCTTTCTTT. Its protein is CASSLLGGDRRNTEAFF.

The V call is TRBV5-6, the J call TRBJ2-5; TRBD2 matches at 10 bases. The end of the DNA fits TRBJ2-7 better, so the J call may be wrong. CDR1 is SGHDT, CDR2 YYEEEE, per germline. There are 15 residues in the CDR3. CDR3 residues: CASSRSGRVYDEQYF. The CDR3, as DNA: TGTGCCAGCAGCCGAAGCGGGAGGGTCTACGACGAGCAGTACTTC.

J is TRBJ2-3 and V is TRBV25-1, with TRBD2 matching over 10 bases. The CDR3 consists of 16 residues. Looked up from germline, CDR1 is MGHDK and CDR2 is SYGVNS. Trimming removed 3 bases from V and 1 base from J; junction bases left unmatched: 4. The CDR3 is CASSDTGTSGTDTQYF. For the CDR3, the DNA is TGTGCCAGCAGTGACACCGGGACTAGCGGCACAGATACGCAGTATTTT.

V and J are TRBV2 and TRBJ2-3; 7 bases are shared with TRBD2. CDR3 length: 13 residues. V lost 5 bases and J lost 3; bases outside the gene matches: 2. Germline V gene lookup returns CDR1 SNHLY and CDR2 FYNNEI. The DNA of the CDR3 is TGTGCCAGCAGTAAGCGGGAAACAGATACGCAGTATTTT. Translating gives CASSKRETDTQYF.

The chain joins TRBV2 to TRBJ2-2; the D is unclear. The V end was cut by 1 base, the J end by 4 bases, with 16 bases between. From germline, CDR1 is SNHLY and CDR2 FYNNEI. This CDR3 spans 17 amino acids. The CDR3 loop reads CASSEVSGRLATGELFF. CDR3 nucleotide sequence: TGTGCCAGCAGTGAAGTCTCGGGCAGGTTAGCCACCGGGGAGCTGTTTTTT.

The chain carries TRBV5-4 and TRBJ2-1; possibly TRBD2 for D (7 bases). The CDR3 is 17 residues long. CDR1 and CDR2 from the germline V gene are SGHNT and YYREEE (reference sequence). V shed 4 bases and J shed 6 bases, with 23 bases lying between them. The CDR3 bases are TGTGCCAGCAGCCCCGCAGGGGCCACTGGCGGGAGCAATGAGCAGTTCTTC. Its protein product is CASSPAGATGGSNEQFF.